One and the same sample provided the 9 T cell receptor beta chains below, sequenced in a study of OX40 agonist ivuxolimab in advanced cancers. Clones were sequenced by immunoSEQ multiplex PCR, and TCRdb holds only the in-frame ones, with some missing. The sample shows 60,000 to 100,000 clones, 85% to 95% of them seen only once. This specimen was CD4+ or CD8+ T cells sorted from blood, taken in a trial of the OX40 agonist ivuxolimab. These receptors all come from an adult with an advanced solid tumor such as melanoma, head and neck, liver or kidney cancer.

The rearrangement joins TRBV6-1 to TRBJ1-5; no firm D call. The germline V gene encodes CDR1 MNHNS and CDR2 SASEGT. Trimming shortened V by 2 bases and J by 5 bases, and 13 bases separated the two germline ends. CDR3 size: 15 residues. The CDR3 is CASSETAHRYQPQHF. The CDR3, as DNA: TGTGCCAGCAGTGAAACGGCGCATCGATATCAGCCCCAGCATTTT.

This clone was seen just once. This sequence joins TRBV27 and TRBJ2-1; 11 positions match TRBD2. V trimming: 2 bases; J trimming: 4 bases; junction bases outside the gene matches: 4. Germline CDR1 MNHEY, CDR2 SMNVEV (reference sequence). The CDR3 loop spans 16 amino acids. The CDR3 is CASSLGLAGGYNEQFF. The CDR3 DNA reads TGTGCCAGCAGTTTAGGGCTAGCGGGGGGTTACAATGAGCAGTTCTTC.

The chain joins TRBV9 to TRBJ1-1; tentatively, D is TRBD1 (6 bases). Germline V gene data show CDR1 as SGDLS and CDR2 as YYNGEE. V was trimmed by 0 bases and J by 7 bases, leaving 16 bases between them. CDR3 length equals 15 residues. CDR3 in amino acids: CASSVGKGGKDEAFF. The CDR3 nucleotides read TGTGCCAGCAGCGTAGGGAAGGGGGGCAAGGATGAAGCTTTCTTT. The full variable domain, rest sourced from reference TRBV9 and TRBJ1-1, is DSGVTQTPKHLITATGQRVTLRCSPRSGDLSVYWYQQSLDQGLQFLIQYYNGEERAKGNILERFSAQQFPDLHSELNLSSLELGDSALYFCASSVGKGGKDEAFFGQGTRLTVV.

The chain has TRBV10-3 and TRBJ2-1; maybe TRBD2 (6 bases). The CDR3 length is 14 residues. Per germline, CDR1 ENHRY and CDR2 SYGVKD. With 5 bases removed from V and 7 bases from J, the gap between germline ends came to 15 bases. The CDR3 nucleotides are TGTGCCATCAGTCTACGGGACTTCTTTAATGAGCAGTTCTTC. It translates to CAISLRDFFNEQFF.

V is TRBV5-1 and J is TRBJ2-3; TRBD2 aligns across 7 bases. CDR3 length equals 16 residues. CDR1 is SGHRS, CDR2 YFSETQ, per germline. The V and J ends lost 6 bases and 6 bases, in that order; junction bases with no gene match: 16. The CDR3 sequence is CASTGSQAGDWDTQYF. The DNA of the CDR3 is TGCGCCAGCACAGGCAGTCAGGCGGGAGATTGGGATACGCAGTATTTT.

This chain joins TRBV5-1 and TRBJ1-1; D ambiguous. V was cut by 0 bases and J by 1 base, with 16 bases left in between. Per the germline V gene, CDR1 is SGHRS and CDR2 is YFSETQ. The CDR3 runs to 17 residues. CDR3 DNA: TGCGCCAGCAGCTTGGCCGTTGGGTCTGGGGAGAACACTGAAGCTTTCTTT. It encodes CASSLAVGSGENTEAFF.

The rearrangement joins TRBV4-1 to TRBJ2-1, with D perhaps TRBD2 (5 bases). V lost 2 bases and J lost 7, with 12 bases in between. Germline V gives CDR1 MGHRA, CDR2 YSYEKL. The CDR3 length is 14 residues. CDR3 DNA: TGCGCCAGCAGCCAACCCTCGAGACTAAATGAGCAGTTCTTC. Protein: CASSQPSRLNEQFF.

This chain joins TRBV7-9 and TRBJ2-7; tentatively, D is TRBD2 (5 bases). Trimming removed 0 bases from V and 1 base from J, with 10 bases in between. Germline V CDR1 and CDR2: SEHNR, FQNEAQ (reference sequence). This CDR3 region has 15 residues. The CDR3 DNA reads TGTGCCAGCAGCTTAGCAATGGGAGCATCCTACGAGCAGTACTTC. It is translated as CASSLAMGASYEQYF.

Worth noting for this clone: Different DNA sequences within this sample yield the same CDR3. V gene TRBV4-1 combines with J gene TRBJ1-5; D is uncertain. The CDR3 extends over 12 amino acids. V lost 0 bases and J 9 bases, leaving 6 bases between the germline ends. Germline-derived CDR1 and CDR2 are MGHRA and YSYEKL. The CDR3 loop is CASSQEAGPQHF. The CDR3, as DNA: TGCGCCAGCAGCCAAGAGGCGGGGCCCCAGCATTTT.